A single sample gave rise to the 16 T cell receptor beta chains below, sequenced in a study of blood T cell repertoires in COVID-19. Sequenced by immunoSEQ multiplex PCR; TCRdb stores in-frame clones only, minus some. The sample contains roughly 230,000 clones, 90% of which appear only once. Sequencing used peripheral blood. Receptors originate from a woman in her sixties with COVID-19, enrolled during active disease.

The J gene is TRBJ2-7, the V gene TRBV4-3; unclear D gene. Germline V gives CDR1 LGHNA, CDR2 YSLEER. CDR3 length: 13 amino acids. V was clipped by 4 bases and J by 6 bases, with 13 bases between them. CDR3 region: CASSLVLSAEQYF. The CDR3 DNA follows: TGCGCCAGCAGCCTAGTCCTAAGTGCCGAGCAGTACTTC.

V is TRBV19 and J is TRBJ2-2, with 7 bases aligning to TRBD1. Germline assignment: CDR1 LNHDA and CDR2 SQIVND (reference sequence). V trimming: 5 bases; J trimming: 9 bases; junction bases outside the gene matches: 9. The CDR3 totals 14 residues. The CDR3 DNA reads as TGTGCCAGTAGTCCCGGGACAGATATCAGGGAGCTGTTTTTT. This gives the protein CASSPGTDIRELFF. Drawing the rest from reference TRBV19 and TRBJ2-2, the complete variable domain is DGGITQSPKYLFRKEGQNVTLSCEQNLNHDAMYWYRQDPGQGLRLIYYSQIVNDFQKGDIAEGYSVSREKKESFPLTVTSAQKNPTAFYLCASSPGTDIRELFFGEGSRLTVL.

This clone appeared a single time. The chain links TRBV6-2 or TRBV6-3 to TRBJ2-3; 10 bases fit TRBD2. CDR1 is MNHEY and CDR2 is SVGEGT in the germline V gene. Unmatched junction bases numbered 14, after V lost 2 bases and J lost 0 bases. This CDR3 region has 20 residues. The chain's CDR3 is CASSYPEASGGSYSTDTQYF. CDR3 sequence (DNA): TGTGCCAGCAGTTACCCGGAAGCTAGCGGGGGTTCGTATAGCACAGATACGCAGTATTTT.

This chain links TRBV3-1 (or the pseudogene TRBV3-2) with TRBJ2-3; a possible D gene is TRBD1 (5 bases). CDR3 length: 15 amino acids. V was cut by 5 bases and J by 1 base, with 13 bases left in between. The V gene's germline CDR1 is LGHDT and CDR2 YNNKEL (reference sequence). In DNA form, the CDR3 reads TGTGCCAGCAGCTCCCGAATGGGGCGCACAGATACGCAGTATTTT. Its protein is CASSSRMGRTDTQYF.

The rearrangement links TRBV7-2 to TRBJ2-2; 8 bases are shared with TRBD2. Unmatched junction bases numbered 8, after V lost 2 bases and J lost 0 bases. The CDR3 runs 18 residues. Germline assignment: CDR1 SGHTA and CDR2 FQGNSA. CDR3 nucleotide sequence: TGTGCCAGCAGCTTATATCCCTCGCGGGGGGCGAACACCGGGGAGCTGTTTTTT. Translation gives CASSLYPSRGANTGELFF.

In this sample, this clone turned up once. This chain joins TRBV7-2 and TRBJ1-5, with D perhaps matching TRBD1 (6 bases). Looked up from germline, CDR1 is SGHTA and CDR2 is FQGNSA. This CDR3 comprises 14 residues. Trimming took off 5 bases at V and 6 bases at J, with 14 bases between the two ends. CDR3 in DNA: TGTGCCAGCAGCGTCCAGGGGTATAGTCAGCCCCAGCATTTT. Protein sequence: CASSVQGYSQPQHF.

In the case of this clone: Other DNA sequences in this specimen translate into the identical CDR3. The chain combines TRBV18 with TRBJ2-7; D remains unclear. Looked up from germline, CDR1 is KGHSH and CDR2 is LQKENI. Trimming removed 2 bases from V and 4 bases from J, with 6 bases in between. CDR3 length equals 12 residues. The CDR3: CASSPTAYEQYF. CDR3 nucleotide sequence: TGTGCCAGCTCACCAACAGCATACGAGCAGTACTTC. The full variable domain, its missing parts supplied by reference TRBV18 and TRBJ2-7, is NAGVMQNPRHLVRRRGQEARLRCSPMKGHSHVYWYRQLPEEGLKFMVYLQKENIIDESGMPKERFSAEFPKEGPSILRIQQVVRGDSAAYFCASSPTAYEQYFGPGTRLTVT.

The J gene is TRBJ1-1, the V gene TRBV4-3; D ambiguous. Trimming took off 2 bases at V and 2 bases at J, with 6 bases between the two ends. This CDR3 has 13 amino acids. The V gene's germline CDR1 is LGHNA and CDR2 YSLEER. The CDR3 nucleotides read TGCGCCAGCAGCCAACACTTTAACACTGAAGCTTTCTTT. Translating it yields CASSQHFNTEAFF.

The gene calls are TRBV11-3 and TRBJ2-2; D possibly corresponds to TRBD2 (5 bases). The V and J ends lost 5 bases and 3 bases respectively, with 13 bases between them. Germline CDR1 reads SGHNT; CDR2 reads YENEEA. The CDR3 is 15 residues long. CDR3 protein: CASSQRGADTGELFF. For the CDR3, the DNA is TGTGCCAGCAGCCAACGGGGAGCGGACACCGGGGAGCTGTTTTTT.

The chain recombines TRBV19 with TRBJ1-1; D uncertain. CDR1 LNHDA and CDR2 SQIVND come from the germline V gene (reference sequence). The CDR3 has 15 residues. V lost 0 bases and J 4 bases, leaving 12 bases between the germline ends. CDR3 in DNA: TGTGCCAGTAGTATAGATTGGCGGGCAGGCACTGAAGCTTTCTTT. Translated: CASSIDWRAGTEAFF.

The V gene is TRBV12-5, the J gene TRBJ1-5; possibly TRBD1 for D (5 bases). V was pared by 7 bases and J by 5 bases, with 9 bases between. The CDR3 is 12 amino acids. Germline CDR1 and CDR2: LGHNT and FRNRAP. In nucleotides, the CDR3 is TGTGCTAGTGTCCAGGGCCATCAGCCCCAGCATTTT. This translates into CASVQGHQPQHF.

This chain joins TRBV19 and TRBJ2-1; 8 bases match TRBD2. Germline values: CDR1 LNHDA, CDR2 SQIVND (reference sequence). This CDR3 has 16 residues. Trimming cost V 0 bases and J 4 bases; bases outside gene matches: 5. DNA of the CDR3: TGTGCCAGTAGTATAGATCGGGGGGGCCCGTACAATGAGCAGTTCTTC. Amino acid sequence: CASSIDRGGPYNEQFF.

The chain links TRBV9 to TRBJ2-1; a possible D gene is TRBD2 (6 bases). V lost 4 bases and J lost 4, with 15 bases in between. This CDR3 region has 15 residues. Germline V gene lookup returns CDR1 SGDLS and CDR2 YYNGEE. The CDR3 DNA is TGTGCCAGCAGCCAAACCGGGACTTCATACAATGAGCAGTTCTTC. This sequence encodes CASSQTGTSYNEQFF. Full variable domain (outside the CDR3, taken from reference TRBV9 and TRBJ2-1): DSGVTQTPKHLITATGQRVTLRCSPRSGDLSVYWYQQSLDQGLQFLIQYYNGEERAKGNILERFSAQQFPDLHSELNLSSLELGDSALYFCASSQTGTSYNEQFFGPGTRLTVL.

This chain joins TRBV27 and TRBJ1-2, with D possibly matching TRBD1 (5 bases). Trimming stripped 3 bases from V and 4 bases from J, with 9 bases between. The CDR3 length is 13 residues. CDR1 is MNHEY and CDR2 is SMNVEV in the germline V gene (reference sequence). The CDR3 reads CASSFGGGYGYTF. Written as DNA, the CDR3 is TGTGCCAGCAGTTTCGGCGGGGGCTATGGCTACACCTTC.

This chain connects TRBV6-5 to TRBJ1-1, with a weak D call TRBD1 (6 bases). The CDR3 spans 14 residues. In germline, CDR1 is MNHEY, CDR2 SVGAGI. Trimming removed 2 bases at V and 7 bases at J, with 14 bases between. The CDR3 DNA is TGTGCCAGCAGTTACCGGACAGTGATTGGTGAAGCTTTCTTT. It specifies CASSYRTVIGEAFF.

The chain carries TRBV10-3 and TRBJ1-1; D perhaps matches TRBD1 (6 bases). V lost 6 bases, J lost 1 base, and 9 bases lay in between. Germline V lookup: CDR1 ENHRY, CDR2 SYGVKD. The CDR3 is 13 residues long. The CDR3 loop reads CAIRLQGNTEAFF. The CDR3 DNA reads TGTGCCATCAGACTACAGGGGAACACTGAAGCTTTCTTT.